What follows are 15 T cell receptor beta chains derived from one specimen sequenced in a study of metastatic and nonmetastatic thyroid tumors. Not a single patient had been given any form of treatment at any point before undergoing thyroid surgery. With MiXCR, TCRdb reprocessed the PCR reads. The sample carries around 17,000 clones, around a third recorded once. Sequencing was performed on tumor tissue. These TCRs come from a male donor with papillary thyroid cancer or a benign thyroid nodule (not recorded which). Some clones in this sample may be carry-over from other donors' samples.

The CDR3 protein is CASSLAQGPYTEAFF. For the CDR3, the DNA is TGTGCCAGCAGCTTAGCGCAGGGTCCCTACACTGAAGCTTTCTTT. The rearrangement joins TRBV7-2 to TRBJ1-1; possibly TRBD1 for D (5 bases). CDR3 length: 15 residues. From germline, CDR1 is SGHTA and CDR2 FQGNSA. V lost 0 bases and J 3 bases, leaving 11 bases between the germline ends. Filled out from reference TRBV7-2 and TRBJ1-1, the complete variable domain reads GAGVSQSPSNKVTEKGKDVELRCDPISGHTALYWYRQSLGQGLEFLIYFQGNSAPDKSGLPSDRFSAERTGGSVSTLTIQRTQQEDSAVYLCASSLAQGPYTEAFFGQGTRLTVV.

In its sample, this clone is medium-sized. The chain has TRBV24-1 and TRBJ1-6; D remains ambiguous. Germline assignment: CDR1 KGHDR and CDR2 SFDVKD. The V and J ends lost 7 bases and 9 bases respectively, with 12 bases between them. There are 13 residues in the CDR3. The DNA of the CDR3 is TGTGCCACCAGCCTCACGGGAGGTTCACCCCTCCACTTT. Protein: CATSLTGGSPLHF.

This clone is classed as medium-sized. For the CDR3, the DNA is TGTGCCAGCAGCTACGGACAGGGGCGCAATCAGCCCCAGCATTTT. Translating gives CASSYGQGRNQPQHF. V usage is TRBV7-9 and J usage is TRBJ1-5, with 9 bases that match TRBD1. CDR3 length: 15 residues. CDR1 SEHNR and CDR2 FQNEAQ come from the germline V gene (reference sequence). Losses at the gene ends were 4 bases for V and 2 bases for J; bases not matched to a gene: 3.

The chain links TRBV11-2 to TRBJ2-3, with D possibly TRBD2 on 5 matching bases. V was cut by 3 bases and J by 2 bases, with 12 bases left in between. The CDR3 length is 15 residues. Germline CDR1 reads SGHAT; CDR2 reads FQNNGV. The CDR3 protein is CASSFGLPSTDTQYF. The CDR3 nucleotides are TGTGCCAGCAGCTTTGGACTTCCTTCCACAGATACGCAGTATTTT.

With regard to this clone: Compared with germline, one end of the junction differs, possibly owing to a read error. The chain links TRBV20-1 to TRBJ1-1; D possibly corresponds to TRBD1 (6 bases). Germline values: CDR1 DFQATT, CDR2 SNEGSKA (reference sequence). The CDR3 totals 11 residues. The CDR3 sequence: CSKGHQTDAFF. In nucleotides, the CDR3 is TGCAGTAAGGGACATCAGACTGACGCTTTCTTT.

This clone was recorded many times. This chain joins TRBV18 and TRBJ2-7; D is possibly TRBD1 (5 bases). The V gene lost 2 bases and the J gene lost 5 bases, with 10 bases spanning the gap. Germline assignment: CDR1 KGHSH and CDR2 LQKENI. The CDR3 sequence is 13 residues long. This CDR3 is CASSPGAQDEQYF. The CDR3, as DNA: TGTGCCAGCTCACCAGGGGCCCAGGACGAGCAGTACTTC.

This clone was found many times. The genes are TRBV20-1 and TRBJ2-3, with D uncertain. Germline CDR1 reads DFQATT; CDR2 reads SNEGSKA (reference sequence). The CDR3 runs to 13 residues. Trimming cost V 4 bases and J 4 bases, with 12 bases left between them. CDR3 loop: CSAIFQNPDTQYF. The DNA for the CDR3 is TGCAGTGCTATATTTCAAAACCCAGATACGCAGTATTTT.

Turning to this clone: Given a much more abundant clone one base away, this may be a read error. The chain employs TRBV29-1 and TRBJ2-1; tentative D call: TRBD1 (6 bases). CDR3 length: 13 residues. Trimming took off 5 bases at V and 9 bases at J, with 17 bases between the two ends. Germline lookup yields CDR1 SQVTM and CDR2 ANQGSEA. The CDR3 DNA reads TGCAGCGTTAGGGGGAGTGCCGATGTTGAGCAGTTCTTC. Its protein is CSVRGSADVEQFF.

V gene TRBV12-3 or TRBV12-4 combines with J gene TRBJ2-2; no definite D call. This CDR3 is 12 amino acids long. V lost 6 bases and J lost 7, with 9 bases in between. The DNA for the CDR3 is TGTGCCAGCAGGGGCGGCGGCGGGGAGCTGTTTTTT. Residues: CASRGGGGELFF.

V and J are TRBV9 and TRBJ2-1, with a tentative D call TRBD1 (6 bases). The V end was cut by 3 bases, the J end by 9 bases, with 22 bases between. The V gene's germline CDR1 is SGDLS and CDR2 YYNGEE. The CDR3 is 16 residues long. CDR3 sequence (DNA): TGTGCCAGCAGCGAGGTGGGGACATATTCTTCAGGTGAGCAGTTCTTC. Translating gives CASSEVGTYSSGEQFF.

In its sample, this clone is medium-sized. This chain links TRBV5-1 with TRBJ2-5, with 11 bases lining up with TRBD1. The V and J ends lost 4 bases and 1 base, in that order; junction bases with no gene match: 3. This CDR3 has 15 amino acids. Germline V lookup: CDR1 SGHRS, CDR2 YFSETQ. The CDR3: CASSLGTGGQETQYF. In DNA form, the CDR3 reads TGCGCCAGCAGCCTAGGGACAGGGGGCCAAGAGACCCAGTACTTC.

The gene calls are TRBV20-1 and TRBJ1-6; 7 nucleotides agree with TRBD1. After removal of 0 bases from V and 6 bases from J, the junction contained 11 bases not matched to a gene. The CDR3 runs to 17 residues. The germline gives CDR1 DFQATT, CDR2 SNEGSKA (reference sequence). CDR3 sequence reads: CSARDPKTGTTNSPLHF. For the CDR3, the DNA is TGCAGTGCTAGAGATCCGAAGACAGGGACAACTAATTCACCCCTCCACTTT.

The chain carries TRBV6-4 and TRBJ1-1, with 7 bases matching TRBD1. This CDR3 region has 14 residues. From germline, CDR1 is MRHNA and CDR2 SNTAGT. The trim removed 5 bases at V and 1 base at J, leaving 4 bases unmatched. CDR3 in DNA: TGTGCCAGCAGTACCGGGACAGCGAACACTGAAGCTTTCTTT. This gives the protein CASSTGTANTEAFF.

Details on this clone: This could be a read error, since a much larger clone is one nucleotide away. The same CDR3 is also encoded by other DNA sequences in this sample. V usage is TRBV12-3 or TRBV12-4 and J usage is TRBJ2-4; TRBD1 is a possible D gene (6 bases). The CDR3 is 15 residues long. With 2 bases removed from V and 7 bases from J, the gap between germline ends came to 15 bases. The CDR3 sequence: CASSLSQGFENIQYF. Here the CDR3 DNA reads TGTGCCAGCAGTTTAAGTCAGGGGTTCGAGAACATTCAGTACTTC.

The chain links TRBV15 to TRBJ2-7; TRBD1 matches 7 bases. Germline V CDR1 and CDR2: LNHNV, YYDKDF (reference sequence). The CDR3 loop spans 15 amino acids. V lost 1 base and J lost 0; bases outside the gene matches: 3. The CDR3 DNA reads TGTGCCACCAGCAGAGGTACAGGGGACTCCTACGAGCAGTACTTC. Translated, it gives CATSRGTGDSYEQYF.